This TCR beta chain is from a study of blood T cell repertoires in COVID-19. About the research overall: The samples span acute and convalescent COVID-19 from the United States, Italy and Spain. PBMCs, B-cell-depleted T cells, or T cells were the source of the cDNA or gDNA that made up the material.

This clone has only one observation. Original analysis: Estimated nucleated cell counts came from reference gene primer amplification. Sequenced by immunoSEQ multiplex PCR; TCRdb stores in-frame clones only, minus some. That table gives V, J and clone size, and the DNA gave D and trimming. This table has around 100,000 clones, approximately 87% appearing once. The clonotype was recovered from a human donor in a cohort sampled during active COVID-19. Sample: peripheral blood.

Here the CDR3 DNA reads TGCACCAGCAGTCCGGGACTAACGAACACCGGGGAGCTGTTTTTT. Translating gives CTSSPGLTNTGELFF. The chain links TRBV1 to TRBJ2-2; TRBD2, the table's D call, was not compared with the DNA. TRBV1 is recorded as a pseudogene. The CDR3 has 15 residues.